A selection of T cell receptor beta chains follows, all from one sample in a study of regulatory T cells in long-lasting Graves disease. TCRdb recomputed calls from the multiplex PCR reads with MiXCR, one row per CDR3 protein. The sample has hundreds of thousands of distinct CDR3 sequences, 15% to 20% seen once. These data are also associated with another study on T cells in Graves' hyperthyroidism and ophthalmopathy.

Sample: peripheral blood mononuclear cells (PBMCs), taken at new diagnosis, from a patient treated with antithyroid drugs. These receptors originate from a woman in her 30s with Graves disease. Each CDR3 is given with its conserved first and last residue. A D gene is named only where the DNA matches it firmly. A clone size is listed for some rows: how often the clone was seen (once, few, many), or a class if it is expanded.

TRBJ1-6 TRBV6-1 . few CASTGLSDNSPLHF TGTGCCAGCACAGGGCTTTCTGATAATTCACCCCTCCACTTT
TRBJ1-4 TRBV12-3/TRBV12-4 TRBD1 . CASSSTGEIEKLFF TGTGCCAGCAGTTCGACAGGGGAGATTGAAAAACTGTTTTTT
TRBJ2-7 TRBV7-9 . many CASSFPGGGGQYF TGTGCCAGCAGTTTCCCCGGGGGTGGAGGGCAGTACTTC
TRBJ2-7 TRBV6-5 TRBD2 many CASSYLPGLARYEQYF TGTGCCAGCAGTTACCTTCCGGGACTAGCTCGATACGAGCAGTACTTC
TRBJ1-2 TRBV28 . many CASSPNWENYGYTF TGTGCCAGCAGTCCTAATTGGGAAAACTATGGCTACACCTTC
TRBJ2-3 TRBV20-1 . many CSARDLGDTQYF TGCAGTGCTAGAGACTTGGGAGATACGCAGTATTTT
TRBJ1-4 TRBV2 . . CASGWGVAEKLFF TGTGCCAGTGGATGGGGAGTGGCTGAAAAACTGTTTTTT
TRBJ2-2 TRBV24-1 . few CATSPGVRYAGELFF TGTGCCACCAGTCCGGGGGTGCGATACGCCGGGGAGCTGTTTTTT
TRBJ2-1 TRBV20-1 . many CSARDLGEVYNEQFF TGCAGTGCTAGAGATCTGGGGGAGGTGTACAATGAGCAGTTCTTC
TRBJ2-7 TRBV7-9 . . CASSLQGFLYEQYF TGTGCCAGCAGCTTACAGGGGTTTCTCTACGAGCAGTACTTC
TRBJ1-4 TRBV6-1 . few CASSASRVTTYEELFF TGTGCCAGCAGTGCCAGTCGGGTCACAACCTACGAGGAACTGTTTTTT
TRBJ1-3 TRBV7-8 . many CASSSSPNSGNTIYF TGTGCCAGCAGCTCAAGCCCCAACTCTGGAAACACCATATATTTT
TRBJ1-2 TRBV28 . many CASSFQGPDPNYGYTF TGTGCCAGCAGTTTTCAGGGGCCAGACCCAAACTATGGCTACACCTTC
TRBJ2-4 TRBV29-1 . . CSAGDSLILLAKNIQYF TGCAGCGCCGGAGACAGCTTGATCCTTCTAGCCAAAAACATTCAGTACTTC
TRBJ1-4 TRBV5-1 . many CASSLVAGAEKLFF TGCGCCAGCAGCTTGGTAGCCGGCGCCGAAAAACTGTTTTTT
TRBJ1-6 TRBV7-9 . few CASSRFASPLHF TGTGCCAGCAGCCGGTTCGCCTCACCCCTCCACTTT
TRBJ2-3 TRBV20-1 . . CSARDLLASSTDTQYF TGCAGTGCTAGAGATTTGCTAGCGAGTAGCACAGATACGCAGTATTTT
TRBJ1-6 TRBV18 . . CASSPSRGNSPLHF TGTGCCAGCTCACCCTCAAGGGGGAATTCACCCCTCCACTTT
TRBJ1-2 TRBV20-1 . few CSATRDTGNYGCTF TGCAGTGCTACCAGAGACACAGGGAACTATGGCTGCACCTTC
TRBJ2-7 TRBV6-1 TRBD1 many CASSEGQAYEQYF TGTGCCAGCAGTGAGGGACAGGCCTACGAGCAGTACTTC
TRBJ1-4 TRBV27 . many CASSFTGQKGEKLFF TGTGCCAGCAGTTTTACGGGTCAAAAGGGGGAAAAACTGTTTTTT
TRBJ2-3 TRBV27 TRBD2 many CASSLSSSGSADTQYF TGTGCCAGCAGTTTATCATCCAGCGGGAGTGCAGATACGCAGTATTTT
TRBJ1-5 TRBV27 . few CASSLFFGRDQPQHF TGTGCCAGCAGTCTTTTTTTCGGCAGAGATCAGCCCCAGCATTTT
TRBJ2-3 TRBV7-3 TRBD2 . CASRNVAGNTDTQYF TGTGCCAGCAGGAACGTAGCGGGAAACACAGATACGCAGTATTTT
TRBJ2-3 TRBV2 . many CASRGVNTDTQYF TGTGCCAGCAGGGGAGTTAACACAGATACGCAGTATTTT
TRBJ2-1 TRBV19 TRBD2 . CASSKPGLAGGWSYNEQFF TGTGCCAGTAGTAAGCCGGGACTAGCGGGAGGTTGGTCCTACAATGAGCAGTTCTTC
TRBJ2-7 TRBV6-1 . . CASRSRRGDYEQYF TGTGCCAGCAGGAGCCGACGGGGCGACTACGAGCAGTACTTC
TRBJ1-1 TRBV5-1 . few CASSITTGVKGTEAFF TGCGCCAGCAGCATAACGACAGGAGTTAAGGGCACTGAAGCTTTCTTT
TRBJ2-1 TRBV5-1 TRBD2 . CASSLAGLAGGHEQFF TGCGCCAGCAGCTTGGCAGGGCTAGCGGGAGGGCATGAGCAGTTCTTC
TRBJ2-5 TRBV20-1 . many CSALGQRETQYF TGCAGTGCCTTGGGACAACGGGAGACCCAGTACTTC
TRBJ2-1 TRBV2 . . CASSRTPGQNEQFF TGTGCCAGCAGCCGAACCCCAGGACAAAATGAGCAGTTCTTC
TRBJ2-1 TRBV7-9 . few CASSLVPTRPESYNEQFF TGTGCCAGCAGCTTAGTTCCTACTCGGCCGGAGTCCTACAATGAGCAGTTCTTC
TRBJ2-1 TRBV7-9 TRBD1 many CASSRTGFYNEQFF TGTGCCAGCAGCCGGACAGGGTTTTACAATGAGCAGTTCTTC
TRBJ1-5 TRBV20-1 TRBD1 few CSAPPGRGHDNNQPQHF TGCAGTGCTCCCCCCGGCAGGGGGCACGATAACAATCAGCCCCAGCATTTT
TRBJ2-7 TRBV6-1 TRBD2 few CASDGSAGGFSYEQYF TGTGCCAGCGATGGATCGGCGGGAGGGTTCTCCTACGAGCAGTACTTC
TRBJ1-5 TRBV28 . few CASSFRGLGNQPQHF TGTGCCAGCAGTTTCAGGGGCCTAGGCAATCAGCCCCAGCATTTT
TRBJ1-2 TRBV6-4 TRBD1 . CASSDGPGQPLYGYTF TGTGCCAGCAGTGACGGTCCGGGACAGCCACTATATGGCTACACCTTC
TRBJ2-1 TRBV20-1 TRBD2 many CSAGRSRIAWNEQFF TGCAGTGCCGGGAGGAGTCGTATAGCGTGGAATGAGCAGTTCTTC
TRBJ2-7 TRBV20-1 . . CSAYLQGAQYF TGCAGTGCTTACTTACAGGGCGCGCAGTACTTC
TRBJ1-5 TRBV10-3 TRBD1 few CAIRGQGNLPQHF TGTGCCATCAGGGGACAGGGGAATTTACCCCAGCATTTT
TRBJ1-3 TRBV20-1 . many CSASMGHSGNTIYF TGCAGTGCTAGTATGGGCCACTCTGGAAACACCATATATTTT
TRBJ2-7 TRBV28 TRBD2 few CASSFRGVRAGRPLYEQYF TGTGCCAGCAGTTTCCGCGGGGTGCGAGCGGGGCGGCCCCTCTACGAGCAGTACTTC
TRBJ2-6 TRBV7-3 TRBD1 . CASSLGGQASGANVLTF TGTGCCAGCAGCTTAGGGGGACAGGCCTCTGGGGCCAACGTCCTGACTTTC
TRBJ2-4 TRBV6-2/TRBV6-3 . . CASSEGGETKNIQYF TGTGCCAGCAGTGAAGGTGGGGAAACCAAAAACATTCAGTACTTC
TRBJ2-7 TRBV19 . few CASSIDLGQPYEQYF TGTGCCAGTAGTATAGATCTGGGCCAGCCATACGAGCAGTACTTC
TRBJ2-7 TRBV3-1 . many CASSQGPQSYEQYF TGTGCCAGCAGCCAGGGACCGCAATCCTACGAGCAGTACTTC
TRBJ1-6 TRBV7-9 . . CASSLDQKSQSPLHF TGTGCCAGCAGCTTAGACCAAAAGAGTCAATCACCCCTCCACTTT
TRBJ2-3 TRBV6-2/TRBV6-3 TRBD1 many CASSTGTGGGTDTQYF TGTGCCAGCAGTACCGGGACAGGGGGTGGCACAGATACGCAGTATTTT
TRBJ2-5 TRBV11-2 TRBD2 many CASSLEAAGDRETQYF TGTGCCAGCAGCTTAGAGGCGGCGGGAGACAGAGAGACCCAGTACTTC
TRBJ2-5 TRBV6-5 TRBD2 . CASSYLAGRQETQYF TGTGCCAGCAGTTACTTAGCGGGACGTCAAGAGACCCAGTACTTC
TRBJ2-1 TRBV11-2 . many CASSLGFMNEQFF TGTGCCAGCAGCTTAGGGTTTATGAATGAGCAGTTCTTC
TRBJ2-3 TRBV18 TRBD2 few CASSPSSSGLTDTQYF TGTGCCAGCTCACCATCGTCTAGCGGGCTAACAGATACGCAGTATTTT
TRBJ2-1 TRBV29-1 TRBD2 many CSAPAGGSEQFF TGCAGCGCCCCAGCGGGAGGGTCTGAGCAGTTCTTC
TRBJ2-2 TRBV2 . . CARGALASSDTGELFF TGTGCCAGGGGGGCCTTAGCTAGCTCCGACACCGGGGAGCTGTTTTTT